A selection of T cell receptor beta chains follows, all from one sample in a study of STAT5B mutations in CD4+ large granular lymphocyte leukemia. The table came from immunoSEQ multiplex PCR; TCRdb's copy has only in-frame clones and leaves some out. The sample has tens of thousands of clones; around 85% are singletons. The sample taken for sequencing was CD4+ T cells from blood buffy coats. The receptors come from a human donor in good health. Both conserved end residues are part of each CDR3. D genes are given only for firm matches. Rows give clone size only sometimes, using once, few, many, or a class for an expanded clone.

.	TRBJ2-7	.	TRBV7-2	CASSEGTMAYEQYF	TGTGCCAGCAGCGAAGGCACCATGGCTTACGAGCAGTACTTC
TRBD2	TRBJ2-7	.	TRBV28	CASSFGLAGWSSYEQYF	TGTGCCAGCAGTTTCGGACTAGCGGGATGGAGCTCCTACGAGCAGTACTTC
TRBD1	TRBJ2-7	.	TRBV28	CASSFSGQGSYEQYF	TGTGCCAGCAGTTTTTCCGGACAGGGTTCCTACGAGCAGTACTTC
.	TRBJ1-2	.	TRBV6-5	CASNIQRRNYGYTF	TGTGCCAGCAATATACAACGCCGTAACTATGGCTACACCTTC
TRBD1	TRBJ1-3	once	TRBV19	CASTATGGSGNTIYF	TGTGCCAGTACCGCGACAGGGGGCTCTGGAAACACCATATATTTT
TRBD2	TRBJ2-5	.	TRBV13	CASSSRGLAGQETQYF	TGTGCCAGCAGCTCCCGCGGACTAGCGGGTCAAGAGACCCAGTACTTC
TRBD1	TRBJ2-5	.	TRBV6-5	CASSDPTGGETQYF	TGTGCCAGCAGTGACCCGACAGGGGGCGAGACCCAGTACTTC
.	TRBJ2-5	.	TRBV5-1	CASSLGTEETQYF	TGCGCCAGCAGCTTGGGGACAGAAGAGACCCAGTACTTC
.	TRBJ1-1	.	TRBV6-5	CASTRSDTEAFF	TGTGCCAGCACCCGGTCGGACACTGAAGCTTTCTTT
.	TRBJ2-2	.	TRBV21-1	CASSKGLGQTQSYNANTGELFF	TGTGCCAGCAGCAAAGGGCTTGGACAGACACAATCCTACAACGCGAACACCGGGGAGCTGTTTTTT
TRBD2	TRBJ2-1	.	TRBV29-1	CSYGAAAGLGEQFF	TGCAGCTATGGAGCGGCAGCGGGACTGGGTGAGCAGTTCTTC
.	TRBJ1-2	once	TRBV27	CASPDGRVDYGYTF	TGTGCCAGCCCCGACGGGAGGGTGGACTATGGCTACACCTTC
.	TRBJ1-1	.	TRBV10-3	CAISDSTAMNTEAFF	TGTGCCATCAGTGATTCGACGGCTATGAACACTGAAGCTTTCTTT
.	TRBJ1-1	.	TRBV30	CAWRIGVDTEAFF	TGTGCCTGGAGGATAGGGGTGGACACTGAAGCTTTCTTT
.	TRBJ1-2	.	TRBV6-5	CASSYKDGYGYTF	TGTGCCAGCAGTTACAAGGACGGCTATGGCTACACCTTC
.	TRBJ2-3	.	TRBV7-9	CASSLGTGPNTDTQYF	TGTGCCAGCAGCCTCGGGACGGGGCCGAACACAGATACGCAGTATTTT
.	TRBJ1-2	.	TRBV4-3	CASSQGGQGPNYGYTF	TGCGCCAGCAGCCAAGGGGGGCAGGGGCCTAACTATGGCTACACCTTC
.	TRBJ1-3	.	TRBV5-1	CASSLEWQFGNTIYF	TGCGCCAGCAGCTTGGAGTGGCAGTTTGGAAACACCATATATTTT
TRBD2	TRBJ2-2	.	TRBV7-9	CASSRGAGELFF	TGTGCCAGCAGCCGGGGGGCCGGGGAGCTGTTTTTT
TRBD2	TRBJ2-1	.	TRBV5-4	CASLGGAGGNQYNEQFF	TGTGCCAGCCTTGGCGGGGCGGGAGGAAACCAGTACAATGAGCAGTTCTTC